This TCR beta chain stems from a study of cytotoxic CD8 clonotypes in ibrutinib-treated CLL. Study information: Across the patients, approximately 10 were relapsed/refractory, approximately 15 treatment-naive and approximately 18 IGHV unmutated. There were, on average, 255,043 productive templates and about 85,000 productive rearrangements per sample. Study-wide results and limits: Under treatment, the uncommon public clonotypes either contracted or remained stable.

The germline CDR1 and CDR2 sequences are SGHAT and FQNNGV. The CDR3 sequence is 17 residues long. V lost 4 bases, J lost 4 bases, and 20 bases lay in between. TCRdb keeps only in-frame clones here, not all; method: immunoSEQ multiplex PCR. The data contain fewer than 400,000 clones, approximately 67% of them singletons. To note about this clone: What it recognizes is unknown.

Specimen: PBMCs, collected after 36 months of ibrutinib treatment. The sequence came from a human donor with chronic lymphocytic leukemia. The chain carries TRBV11-2 and TRBJ2-1, with D possibly matching TRBD2 (5 bases). This CDR3 is CASSSVRGSVVYNEQFF. The CDR3 DNA reads TGTGCCAGCAGCTCTGTTCGGGGTAGTGTAGTATACAATGAGCAGTTCTTC.